This T cell receptor beta chain came from a study of cytomegalovirus exposure and HLA in healthy donors. As for the study in general: The same platform was used for the 130 or so validation repertoires as for the approximately 610 first-cohort repertoires, as reported in a later analysis.

Sequencing was performed with immunoSEQ multiplex PCR; in TCRdb, only in-frame clones are kept and a portion is missing. The sample records 150,000 to 250,000 clones, about 81% being singletons. Germline values: CDR1 ENHRY, CDR2 SYGVKD. The CDR3 consists of 11 residues. V dropped 10 bases and J dropped 1; count of bases not matched to a gene: 0. The chain combines TRBV10-3 with TRBJ2-5, with 7 bases fitting TRBD2. The sequenced sample consisted of PBMCs. This receptor was taken from a woman aged 30 to 39 in good health and CMV-seronegative. The CDR3 spells CATSGQETQYF. CDR3 sequence (DNA): TGTGCCACTAGCGGCCAAGAGACCCAGTACTTC.